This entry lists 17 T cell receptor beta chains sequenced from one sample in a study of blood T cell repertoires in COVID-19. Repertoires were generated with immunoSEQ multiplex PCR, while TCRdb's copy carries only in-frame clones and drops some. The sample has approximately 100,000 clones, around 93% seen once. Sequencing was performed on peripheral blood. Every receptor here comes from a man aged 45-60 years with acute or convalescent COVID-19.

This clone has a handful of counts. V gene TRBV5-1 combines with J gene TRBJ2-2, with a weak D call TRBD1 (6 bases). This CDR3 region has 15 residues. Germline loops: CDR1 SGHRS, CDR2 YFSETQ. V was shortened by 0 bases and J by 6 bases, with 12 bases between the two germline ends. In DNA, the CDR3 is TGCGCCAGCAGCTTGGGACAGGTGAATTCCGGGGAGCTGTTTTTT. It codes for CASSLGQVNSGELFF.

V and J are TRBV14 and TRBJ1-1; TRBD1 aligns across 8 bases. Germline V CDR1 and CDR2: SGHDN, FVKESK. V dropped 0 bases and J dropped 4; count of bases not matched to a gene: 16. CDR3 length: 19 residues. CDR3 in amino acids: CASSQDLVIRTGSGTEAFF. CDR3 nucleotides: TGTGCCAGCAGCCAAGATCTAGTAATCCGGACAGGGTCGGGCACTGAAGCTTTCTTT.

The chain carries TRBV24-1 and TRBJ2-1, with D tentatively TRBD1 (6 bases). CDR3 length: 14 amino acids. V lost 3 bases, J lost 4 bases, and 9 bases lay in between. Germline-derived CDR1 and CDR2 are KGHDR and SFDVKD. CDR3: CATSDRTVYNEQFF. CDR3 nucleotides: TGTGCCACCAGTGATAGGACAGTATACAATGAGCAGTTCTTC.

CDR3: CASSFRGGNTIYF. The CDR3 region has the DNA TGTGCCAGCAGCTTTCGGGGTGGAAACACCATATATTTT. The rearrangement links TRBV5-4 to TRBJ1-3; D remains ambiguous. CDR3 length: 13 residues. V was clipped by 2 bases and J by 3 bases, with 6 bases between them. Looked up from germline, CDR1 is SGHNT and CDR2 is YYREEE (reference sequence).

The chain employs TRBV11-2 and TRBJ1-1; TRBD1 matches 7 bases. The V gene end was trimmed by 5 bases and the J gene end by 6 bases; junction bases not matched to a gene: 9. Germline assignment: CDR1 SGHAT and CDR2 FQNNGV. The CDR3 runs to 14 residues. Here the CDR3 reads CASSAPRGSSEAFF. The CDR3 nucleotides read TGTGCCAGCAGCGCCCCCAGGGGGAGCTCTGAAGCTTTCTTT.

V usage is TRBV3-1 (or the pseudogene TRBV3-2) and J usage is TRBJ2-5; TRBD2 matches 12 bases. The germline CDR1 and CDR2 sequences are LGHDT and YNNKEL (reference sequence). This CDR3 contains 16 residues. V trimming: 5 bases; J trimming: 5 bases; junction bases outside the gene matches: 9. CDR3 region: CASSWTSGVLGETQYF. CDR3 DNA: TGTGCCAGCAGCTGGACTAGCGGGGTCCTTGGGGAGACCCAGTACTTC.

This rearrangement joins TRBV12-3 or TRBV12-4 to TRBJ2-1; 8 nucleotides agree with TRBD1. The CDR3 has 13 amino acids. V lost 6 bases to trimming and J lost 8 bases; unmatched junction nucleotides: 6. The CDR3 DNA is TGTGCCAGCAGGGAGGACAGGGTGGATGAGCAGTTCTTC. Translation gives CASREDRVDEQFF.

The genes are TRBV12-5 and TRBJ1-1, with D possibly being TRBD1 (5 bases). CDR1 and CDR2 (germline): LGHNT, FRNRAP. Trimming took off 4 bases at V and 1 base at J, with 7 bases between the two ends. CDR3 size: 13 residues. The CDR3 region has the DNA TGTGCTAGTGGTTATACAGGGAACACTGAAGCTTTCTTT. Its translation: CASGYTGNTEAFF.

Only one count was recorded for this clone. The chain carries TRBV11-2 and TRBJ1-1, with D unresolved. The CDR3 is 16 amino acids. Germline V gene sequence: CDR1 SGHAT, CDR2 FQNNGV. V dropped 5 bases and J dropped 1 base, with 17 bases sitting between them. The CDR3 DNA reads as TGTGCCAGCAGCCCCCTCGGCGGCGGTCGGAACACTGAAGCTTTCTTT. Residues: CASSPLGGGRNTEAFF.

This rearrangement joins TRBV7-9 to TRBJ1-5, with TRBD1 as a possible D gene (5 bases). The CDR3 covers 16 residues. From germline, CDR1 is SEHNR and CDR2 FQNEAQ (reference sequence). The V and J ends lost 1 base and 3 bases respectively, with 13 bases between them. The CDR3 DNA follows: TGTGCCAGCAGCTTAGGCGACAGCCCGGCCAATCAGCCCCAGCATTTT. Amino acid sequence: CASSLGDSPANQPQHF.

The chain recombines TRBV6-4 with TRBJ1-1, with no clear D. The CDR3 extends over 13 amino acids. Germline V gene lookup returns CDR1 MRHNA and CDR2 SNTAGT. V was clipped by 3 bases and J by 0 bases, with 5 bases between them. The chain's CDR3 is CASSDGMNTEAFF. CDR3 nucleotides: TGTGCCAGCAGTGATGGCATGAACACTGAAGCTTTCTTT.

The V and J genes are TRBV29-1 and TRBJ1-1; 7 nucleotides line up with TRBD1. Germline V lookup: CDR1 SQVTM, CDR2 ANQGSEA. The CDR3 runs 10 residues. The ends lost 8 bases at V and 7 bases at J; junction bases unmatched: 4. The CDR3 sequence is CSTGQVEAFF. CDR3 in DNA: TGCAGCACCGGACAGGTTGAAGCTTTCTTT.

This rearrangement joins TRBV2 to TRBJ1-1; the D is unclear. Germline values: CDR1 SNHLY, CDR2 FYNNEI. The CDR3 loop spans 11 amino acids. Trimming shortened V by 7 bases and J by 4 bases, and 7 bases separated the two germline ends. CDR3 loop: CASTVSTEAFF. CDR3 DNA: TGTGCCAGCACTGTCAGCACTGAAGCTTTCTTT.

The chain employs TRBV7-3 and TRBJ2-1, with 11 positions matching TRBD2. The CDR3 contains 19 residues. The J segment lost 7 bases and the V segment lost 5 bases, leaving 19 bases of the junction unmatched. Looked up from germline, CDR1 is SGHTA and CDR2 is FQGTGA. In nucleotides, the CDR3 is TGTGCCAGCAGCAGAGTCCCCCCTAGCGGGGGGACTGTGATGAATGAGCAGTTCTTC. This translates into CASSRVPPSGGTVMNEQFF.

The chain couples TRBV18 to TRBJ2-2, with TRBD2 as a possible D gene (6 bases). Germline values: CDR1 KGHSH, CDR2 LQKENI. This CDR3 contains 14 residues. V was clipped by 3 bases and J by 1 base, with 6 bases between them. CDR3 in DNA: TGTGCCAGCTCACCGGGACTGAACACCGGGGAGCTGTTTTTT. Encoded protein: CASSPGLNTGELFF.

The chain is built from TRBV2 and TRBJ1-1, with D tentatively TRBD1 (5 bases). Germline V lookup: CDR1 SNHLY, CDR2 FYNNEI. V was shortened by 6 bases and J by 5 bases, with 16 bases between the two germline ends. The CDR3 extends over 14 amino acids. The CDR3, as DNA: TGTGCCAGCAGCCCGGCGGGGAGGGGTACTGAAGCTTTCTTT. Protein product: CASSPAGRGTEAFF.

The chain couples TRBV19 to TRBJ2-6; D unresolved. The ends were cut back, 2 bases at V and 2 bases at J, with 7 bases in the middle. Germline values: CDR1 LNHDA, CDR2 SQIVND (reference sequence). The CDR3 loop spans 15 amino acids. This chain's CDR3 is CASSITRPGANVLTF. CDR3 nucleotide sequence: TGTGCCAGTAGTATAACACGTCCTGGGGCCAACGTCCTGACTTTC.